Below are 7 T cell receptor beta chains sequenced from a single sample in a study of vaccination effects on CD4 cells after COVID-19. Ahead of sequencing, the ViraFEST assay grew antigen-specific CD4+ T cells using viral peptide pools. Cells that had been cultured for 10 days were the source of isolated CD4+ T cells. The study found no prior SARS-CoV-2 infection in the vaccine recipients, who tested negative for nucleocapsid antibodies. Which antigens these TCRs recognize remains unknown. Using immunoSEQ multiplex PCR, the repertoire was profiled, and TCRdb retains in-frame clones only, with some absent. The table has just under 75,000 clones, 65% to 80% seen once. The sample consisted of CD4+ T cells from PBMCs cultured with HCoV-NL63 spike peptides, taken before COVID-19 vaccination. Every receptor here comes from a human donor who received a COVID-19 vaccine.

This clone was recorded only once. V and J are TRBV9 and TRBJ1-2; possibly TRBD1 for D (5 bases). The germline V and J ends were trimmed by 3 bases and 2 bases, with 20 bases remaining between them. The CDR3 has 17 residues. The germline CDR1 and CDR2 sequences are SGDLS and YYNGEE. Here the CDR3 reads CASSGRVWGATNYGYTF. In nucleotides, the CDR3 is TGTGCCAGCAGCGGTCGAGTTTGGGGCGCGACAAACTATGGCTACACCTTC.

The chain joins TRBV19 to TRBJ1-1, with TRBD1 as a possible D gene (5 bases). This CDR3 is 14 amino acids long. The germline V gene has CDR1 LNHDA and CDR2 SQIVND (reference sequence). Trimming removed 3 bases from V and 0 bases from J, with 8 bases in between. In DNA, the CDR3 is TGTGCCAGTAGTATCGGGACGGTGAACACTGAAGCTTTCTTT. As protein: CASSIGTVNTEAFF.

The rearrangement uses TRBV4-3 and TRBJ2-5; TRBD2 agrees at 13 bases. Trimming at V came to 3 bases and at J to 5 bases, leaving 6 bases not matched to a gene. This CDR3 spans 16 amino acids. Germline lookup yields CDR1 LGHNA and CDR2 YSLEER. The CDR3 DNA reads TGCGCCAGCAGCCAGTGGACTAGCGGGGGATTCGAGACCCAGTACTTC. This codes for CASSQWTSGGFETQYF.

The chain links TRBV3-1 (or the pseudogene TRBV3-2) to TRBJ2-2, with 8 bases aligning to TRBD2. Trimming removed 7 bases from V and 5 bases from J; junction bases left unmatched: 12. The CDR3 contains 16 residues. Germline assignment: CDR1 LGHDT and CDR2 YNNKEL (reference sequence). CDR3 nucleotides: TGTGCCAGCACCCCACCCGGGACTAGTCGGACCGGGGAGCTGTTTTTT. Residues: CASTPPGTSRTGELFF.

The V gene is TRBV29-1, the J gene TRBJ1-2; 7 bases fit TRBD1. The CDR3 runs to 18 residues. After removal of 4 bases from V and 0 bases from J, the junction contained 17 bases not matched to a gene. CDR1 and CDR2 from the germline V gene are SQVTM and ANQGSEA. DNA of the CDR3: TGCAGCGTTGCTTTCTTGGACAGGAGCATCCCTACTAACTATGGCTACACCTTC. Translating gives CSVAFLDRSIPTNYGYTF. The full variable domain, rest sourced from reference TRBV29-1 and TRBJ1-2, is SAVISQKPSRDICQRGTSLTIQCQVDSQVTMMFWYRQQPGQSLTLIATANQGSEATYESGFVIDKFPISRPNLTFSTLTVSNMSPEDSSIYLCSVAFLDRSIPTNYGYTFGSGTRLTVV.

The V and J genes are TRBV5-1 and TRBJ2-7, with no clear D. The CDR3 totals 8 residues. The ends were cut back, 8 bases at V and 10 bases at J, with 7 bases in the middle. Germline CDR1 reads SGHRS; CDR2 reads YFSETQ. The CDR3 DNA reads TGCGCCAGAGACCTCCAGTACGTC. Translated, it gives CARDLQYV.

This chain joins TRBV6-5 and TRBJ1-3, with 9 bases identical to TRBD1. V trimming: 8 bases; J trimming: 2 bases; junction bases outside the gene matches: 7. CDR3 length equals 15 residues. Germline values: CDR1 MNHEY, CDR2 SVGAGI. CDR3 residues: CASEKQGAAGNTIYF. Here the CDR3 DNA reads TGTGCCAGCGAAAAACAGGGGGCCGCTGGAAACACCATATATTTT.